A single TCR beta chain is shown here with its context. The antigen is not known. Second-dose groups at about 4 or about 12 weeks were pooled. This record belongs to a study of T cell responses to AZD1222 COVID-19 vaccine. Broader study findings: CD4 TCRs associated with vaccination spanned spike, dominating at 160-218 and 743-854. Donors skewed white British and female; clonal diversity was possibly underestimated. Close to half of all spike-specific TCRs reportedly target regions of the variants that are unmutated.

Generated by immunoSEQ multiplex PCR, the TCRdb table keeps only in-frame clones and is missing some. The sample shows about 120,000 clones, over 90% of them seen only once. The V and J ends lost 6 bases and 4 bases respectively, with 14 bases between them. The germline gives CDR1 SGHRS, CDR2 YFSETQ. The CDR3 is 15 amino acids. The sequencing here drew on peripheral blood, taken 28 days after the second AZD1222 dose. The chain recombines TRBV5-1 with TRBJ1-6; a possible D gene is TRBD1 (6 bases). This clonotype was sampled from an adult who received the AZD1222 COVID-19 vaccine. The CDR3 DNA reads as TGCGCCAGCAACATTGGGACACATTATAATTCACCCCTCCACTTT. Amino acid sequence: CASNIGTHYNSPLHF.